The clone carrying this T cell receptor (beta chain) has just a few counts. Its antigen is as yet unknown. This sample is drawn from a study of beta chain features in type 1 diabetes. Findings and caveats of the study: All four CD4+ subsets of Type 1 diabetes patients contained TCRB CDR3s that were moderately but significantly shorter.

The authors reverse transcribed all of the isolated RNA, so sequencing captured expressed TCRB transcripts. Assay used: immunoSEQ multiplex PCR; TCRdb lists only in-frame clones, some missing. The table records about 700,000 clones, around an eighth of them present only once. Germline CDR1 reads ENHRY; CDR2 reads SYGVKD. Trimming pared 2 bases from V and 2 bases from J, leaving 7 bases between. The length of the CDR3 is 13 residues. The material sequenced was naive CD4+ T cells from blood. The TCR was taken from a man aged 18 to 29 with type 1 diabetes. This chain uses TRBV10-3 with TRBJ2-7; D uncertain. The CDR3 sequence is CAISEPSTYEQYF. The CDR3 DNA reads TGTGCCATCAGTGAGCCCTCAACCTACGAGCAGTACTTC.